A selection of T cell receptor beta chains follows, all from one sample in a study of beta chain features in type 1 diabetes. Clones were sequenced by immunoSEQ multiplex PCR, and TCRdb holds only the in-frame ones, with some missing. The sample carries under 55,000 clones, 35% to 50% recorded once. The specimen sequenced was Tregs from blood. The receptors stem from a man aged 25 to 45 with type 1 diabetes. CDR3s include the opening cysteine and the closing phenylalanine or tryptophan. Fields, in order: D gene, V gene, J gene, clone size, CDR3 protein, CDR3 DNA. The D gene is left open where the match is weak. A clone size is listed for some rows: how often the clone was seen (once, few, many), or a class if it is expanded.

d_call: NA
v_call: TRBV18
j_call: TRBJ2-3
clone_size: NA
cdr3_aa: CASPGSPVAATDTQYF
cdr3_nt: TGTGCCAGCCCAGGGAGTCCGGTAGCGGCCACAGATACGCAGTATTTT

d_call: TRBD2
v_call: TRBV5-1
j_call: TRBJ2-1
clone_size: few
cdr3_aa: CASSEGTSGGNEQFF
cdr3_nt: TGCGCCAGCAGCGAAGGGACTAGCGGGGGCAATGAGCAGTTCTTC

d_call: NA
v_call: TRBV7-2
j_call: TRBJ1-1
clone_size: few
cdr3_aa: CASSLQIDTEAFF
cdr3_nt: TGTGCCAGCAGTCTTCAGATCGACACTGAAGCTTTCTTT

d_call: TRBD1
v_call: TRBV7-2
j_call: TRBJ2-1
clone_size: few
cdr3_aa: CASSSRQGAGSYNEQFF
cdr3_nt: TGTGCCAGCAGCTCCCGACAGGGGGCAGGGTCCTACAATGAGCAGTTCTTC

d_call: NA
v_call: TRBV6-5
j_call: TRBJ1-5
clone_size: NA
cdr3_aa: CASSADTFGNQPQHF
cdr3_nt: TGTGCCAGCAGTGCGGACACCTTCGGGAATCAGCCCCAGCATTTT

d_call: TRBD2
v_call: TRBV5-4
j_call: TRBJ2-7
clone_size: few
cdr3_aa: CASSLGLAGAVEQYF
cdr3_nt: TGTGCCAGCAGCCTTGGGCTAGCGGGAGCTGTCGAGCAGTACTTC

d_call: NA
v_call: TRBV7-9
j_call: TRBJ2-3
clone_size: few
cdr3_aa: CASSHRGSGRRDTQYF
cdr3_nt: TGTGCCAGCAGCCACCGGGGGAGCGGAAGAAGAGATACGCAGTATTTT

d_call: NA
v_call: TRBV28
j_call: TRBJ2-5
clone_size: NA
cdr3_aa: CASSFPRNRETQYF
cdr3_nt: TGTGCCAGCAGTTTCCCGAGGAATCGCGAGACCCAGTACTTC

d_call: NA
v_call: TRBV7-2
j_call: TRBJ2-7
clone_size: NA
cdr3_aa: CASSLEGSGAYEQYF
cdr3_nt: TGTGCCAGCAGCTTAGAGGGTAGCGGAGCCTACGAGCAGTACTTC

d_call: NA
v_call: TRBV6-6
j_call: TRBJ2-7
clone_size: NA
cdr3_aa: CASTEASSYEQYF
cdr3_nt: TGTGCCAGCACCGAGGCGAGCTCCTACGAGCAGTACTTC

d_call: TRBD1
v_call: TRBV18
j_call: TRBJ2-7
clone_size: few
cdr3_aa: CASSPRQGSYEQYF
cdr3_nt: TGTGCCAGCTCACCCCGACAGGGGTCCTACGAGCAGTACTTC

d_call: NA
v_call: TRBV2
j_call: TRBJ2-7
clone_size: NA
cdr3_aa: CASNPGTRSYEQYF
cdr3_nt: TGTGCCAGCAACCCCGGGACTCGGTCCTACGAGCAGTACTTC

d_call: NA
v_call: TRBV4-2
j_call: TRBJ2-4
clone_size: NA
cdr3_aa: CASSQDAGRPRDKNIQYF
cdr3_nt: TGTGCCAGCAGCCAAGATGCGGGAAGACCGAGGGACAAAAACATTCAGTACTTC

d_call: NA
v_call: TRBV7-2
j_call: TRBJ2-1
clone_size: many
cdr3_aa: CASSFRGSGNEQFF
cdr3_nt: TGTGCCAGCAGCTTCCGCGGCTCGGGCAATGAGCAGTTCTTC

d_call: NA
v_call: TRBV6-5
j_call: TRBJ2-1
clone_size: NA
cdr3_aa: CASSYALGLFF
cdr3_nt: TGTGCCAGCAGTTACGCACTAGGCTTGTTCTTC

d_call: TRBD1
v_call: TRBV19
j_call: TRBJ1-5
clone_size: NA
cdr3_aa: CASSGTVNQPQHF
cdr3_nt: TGTGCCAGTAGTGGGACAGTAAATCAGCCCCAGCATTTT

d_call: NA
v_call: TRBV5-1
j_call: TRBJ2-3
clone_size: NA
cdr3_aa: CASSSDGSDTQYF
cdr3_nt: TGCGCCAGCAGCTCGGACGGGAGCGATACGCAGTATTTT

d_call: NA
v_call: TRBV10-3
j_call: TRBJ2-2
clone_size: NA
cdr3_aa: CAISVIEGNTGELFF
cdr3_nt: TGTGCCATCAGTGTCATTGAGGGCAACACCGGGGAGCTGTTTTTT

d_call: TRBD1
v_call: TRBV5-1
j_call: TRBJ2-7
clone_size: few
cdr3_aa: CASSHSGDSTYEQYF
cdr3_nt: TGCGCCAGCAGCCATTCCGGGGACAGCACCTACGAGCAGTACTTC

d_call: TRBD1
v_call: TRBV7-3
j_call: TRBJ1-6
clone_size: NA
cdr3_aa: CASSLTPGGDSPLHF
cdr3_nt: TGTGCCAGCAGCTTAACTCCAGGGGGCGATTCACCCCTCCACTTT

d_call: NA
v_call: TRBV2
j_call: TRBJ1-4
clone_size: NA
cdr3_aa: CASSSSTSNEKLFF
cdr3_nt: TGTGCCAGCAGTTCTTCTACGAGTAATGAAAAACTGTTTTTT

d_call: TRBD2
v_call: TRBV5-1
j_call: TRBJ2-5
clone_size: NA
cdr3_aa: CASSSTSGEGTQYF
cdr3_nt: TGCGCCAGCAGCTCCACTAGCGGAGAGGGGACCCAGTACTTC

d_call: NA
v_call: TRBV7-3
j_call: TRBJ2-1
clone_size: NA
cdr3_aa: CASSFGNNEQFF
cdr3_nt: TGTGCCAGCAGCTTCGGGAACAATGAGCAGTTCTTC

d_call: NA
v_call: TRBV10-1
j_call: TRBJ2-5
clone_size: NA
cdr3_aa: CASSESASAQETQYF
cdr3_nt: TGCGCCAGCAGTGAGTCGGCTAGCGCCCAAGAGACCCAGTACTTC

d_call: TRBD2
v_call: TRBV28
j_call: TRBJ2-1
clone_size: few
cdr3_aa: CASSYGLAGSRNEQFF
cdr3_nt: TGTGCCAGCAGTTATGGACTAGCGGGGTCTCGAAATGAGCAGTTCTTC

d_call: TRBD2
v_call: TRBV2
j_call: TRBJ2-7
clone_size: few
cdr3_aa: CASRLAGTYEQYF
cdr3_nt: TGTGCCAGTCGACTAGCGGGGACCTACGAGCAGTACTTC

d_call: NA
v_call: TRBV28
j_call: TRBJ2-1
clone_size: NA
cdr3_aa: CASRRTEQFF
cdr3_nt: TGTGCCAGCAGGAGAACTGAGCAGTTCTTC

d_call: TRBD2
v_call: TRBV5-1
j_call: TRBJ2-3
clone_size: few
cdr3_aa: CASRIDGTSGRAMDTQYF
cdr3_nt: TGCGCCAGTCGCATCGATGGGACTAGCGGGAGGGCCATGGATACGCAGTATTTT

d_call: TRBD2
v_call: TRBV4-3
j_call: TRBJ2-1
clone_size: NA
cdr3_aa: CASSQGLAGDNEQFF
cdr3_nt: TGCGCCAGCAGCCAAGGGCTAGCGGGAGATAATGAGCAGTTCTTC

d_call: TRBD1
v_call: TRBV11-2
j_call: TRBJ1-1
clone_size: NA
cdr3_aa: CASSLAVGGRRDTEAFF
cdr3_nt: TGTGCCAGCAGCTTAGCGGTAGGGGGCCGGAGGGACACTGAAGCTTTCTTT

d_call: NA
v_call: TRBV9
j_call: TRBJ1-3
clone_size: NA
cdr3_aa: CASSVGHSGNTIYF
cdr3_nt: TGTGCCAGCAGCGTAGGACACTCTGGAAACACCATATATTTT

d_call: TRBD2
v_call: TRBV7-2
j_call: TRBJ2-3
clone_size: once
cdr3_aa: CASSLKASGSFTSDTQYF
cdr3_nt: TGTGCCAGCAGCTTAAAGGCTAGCGGGAGCTTTACATCAGATACGCAGTATTTT

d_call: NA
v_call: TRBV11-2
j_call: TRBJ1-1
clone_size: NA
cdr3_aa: CASSLWTENTEAFF
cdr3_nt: TGTGCCAGCAGCTTATGGACAGAGAACACTGAAGCTTTCTTT